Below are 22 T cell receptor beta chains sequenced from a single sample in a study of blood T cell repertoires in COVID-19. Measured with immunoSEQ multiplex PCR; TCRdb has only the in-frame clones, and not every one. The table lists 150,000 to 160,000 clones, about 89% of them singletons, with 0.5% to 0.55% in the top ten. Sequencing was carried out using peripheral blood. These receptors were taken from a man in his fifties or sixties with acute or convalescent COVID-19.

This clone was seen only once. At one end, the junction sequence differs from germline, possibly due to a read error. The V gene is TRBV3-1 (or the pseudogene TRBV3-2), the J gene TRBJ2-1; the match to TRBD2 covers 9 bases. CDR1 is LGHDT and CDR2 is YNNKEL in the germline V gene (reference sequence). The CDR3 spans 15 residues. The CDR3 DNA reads TGTGCCAGCAGTCAAGCGGGACTAGCCTTCGGTGAGCAGTTCTTC. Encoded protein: CASSQAGLAFGEQFF.

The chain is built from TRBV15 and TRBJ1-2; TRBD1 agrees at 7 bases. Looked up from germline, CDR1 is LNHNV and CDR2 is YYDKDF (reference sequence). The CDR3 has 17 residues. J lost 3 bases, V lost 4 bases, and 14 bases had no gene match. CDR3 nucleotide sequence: TGTGCCACCAGCACCCGGGACAGCTCGATCGGTCACTATGGCTACACCTTC. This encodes CATSTRDSSIGHYGYTF.

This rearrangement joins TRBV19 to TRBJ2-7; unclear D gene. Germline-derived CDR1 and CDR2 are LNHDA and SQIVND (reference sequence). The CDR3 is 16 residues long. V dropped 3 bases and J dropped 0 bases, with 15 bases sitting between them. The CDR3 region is CASSISAAESSYEQYF. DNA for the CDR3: TGTGCCAGTAGTATCTCCGCGGCGGAGAGCTCCTACGAGCAGTACTTC. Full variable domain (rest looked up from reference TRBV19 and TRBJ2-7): DGGITQSPKYLFRKEGQNVTLSCEQNLNHDAMYWYRQDPGQGLRLIYYSQIVNDFQKGDIAEGYSVSREKKESFPLTVTSAQKNPTAFYLCASSISAAESSYEQYFGPGTRLTVT.

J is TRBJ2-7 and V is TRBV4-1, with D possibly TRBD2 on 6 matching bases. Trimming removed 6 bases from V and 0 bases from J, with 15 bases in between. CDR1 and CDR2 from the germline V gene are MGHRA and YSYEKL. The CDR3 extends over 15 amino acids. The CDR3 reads CASSPSSVSSYEQYF. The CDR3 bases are TGCGCCAGCAGTCCCTCTAGCGTTAGCTCCTACGAGCAGTACTTC.

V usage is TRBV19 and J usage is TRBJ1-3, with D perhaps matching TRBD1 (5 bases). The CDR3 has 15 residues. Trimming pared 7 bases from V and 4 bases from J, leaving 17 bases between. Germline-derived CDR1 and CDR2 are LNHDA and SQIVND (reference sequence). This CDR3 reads CASKKGDSDGNTIYF. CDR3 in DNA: TGTGCCAGTAAAAAAGGGGATTCCGACGGAAACACCATATATTTT.

CDR3 protein: CASSVSRDRPQHF. The CDR3 DNA follows: TGTGCCAGTAGCGTCAGTCGGGACAGGCCCCAGCATTTT. The chain is built from TRBV19 and TRBJ1-5, with TRBD1 identical over 7 bases. With 6 bases clipped from V and 9 bases from J, the junction kept 8 bases outside the gene matches. This CDR3 contains 13 residues. Per the germline V gene, CDR1 is LNHDA and CDR2 is SQIVND (reference sequence).

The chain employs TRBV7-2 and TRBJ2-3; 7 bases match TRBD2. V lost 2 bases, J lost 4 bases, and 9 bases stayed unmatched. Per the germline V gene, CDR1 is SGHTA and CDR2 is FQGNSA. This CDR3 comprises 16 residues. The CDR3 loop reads CASSLSGDSSADTQYF. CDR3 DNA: TGTGCCAGCAGCTTAAGCGGGGACTCTAGCGCAGATACGCAGTATTTT.

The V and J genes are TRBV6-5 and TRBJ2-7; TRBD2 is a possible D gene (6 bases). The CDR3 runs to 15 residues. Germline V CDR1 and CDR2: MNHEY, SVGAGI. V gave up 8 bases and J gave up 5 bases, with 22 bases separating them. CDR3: CASQQRGAGRDEQYF. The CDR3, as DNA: TGTGCCAGCCAGCAGCGCGGAGCGGGCCGGGACGAGCAGTACTTC.

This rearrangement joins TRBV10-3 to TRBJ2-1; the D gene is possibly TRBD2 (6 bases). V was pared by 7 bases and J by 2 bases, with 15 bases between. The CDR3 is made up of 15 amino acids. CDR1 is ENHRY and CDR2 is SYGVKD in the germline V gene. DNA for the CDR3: TGTGCCATCACCCGAGAGGTAGCGGCCTACAATGAGCAGTTCTTC. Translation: CAITREVAAYNEQFF.

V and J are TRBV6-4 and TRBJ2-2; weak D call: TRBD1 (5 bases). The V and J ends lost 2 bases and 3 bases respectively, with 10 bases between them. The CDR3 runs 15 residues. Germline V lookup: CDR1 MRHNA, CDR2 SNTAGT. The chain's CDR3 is CASSDQPGHTGELFF. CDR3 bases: TGTGCCAGCAGTGACCAGCCAGGGCACACCGGGGAGCTGTTTTTT.

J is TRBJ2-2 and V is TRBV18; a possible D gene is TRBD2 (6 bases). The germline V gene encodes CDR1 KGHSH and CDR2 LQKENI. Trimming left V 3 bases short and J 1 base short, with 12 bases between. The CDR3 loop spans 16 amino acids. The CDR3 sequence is CASSPNPSVNTGELFF. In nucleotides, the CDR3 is TGTGCCAGCTCACCTAATCCTAGCGTGAACACCGGGGAGCTGTTTTTT.

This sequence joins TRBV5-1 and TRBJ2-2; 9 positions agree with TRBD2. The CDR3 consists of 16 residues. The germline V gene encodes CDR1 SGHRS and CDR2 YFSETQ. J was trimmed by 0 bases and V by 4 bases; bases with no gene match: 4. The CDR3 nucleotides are TGCGCCAGCAGCGCGAGCGGGGGGTCGAACACCGGGGAGCTGTTTTTT. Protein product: CASSASGGSNTGELFF.

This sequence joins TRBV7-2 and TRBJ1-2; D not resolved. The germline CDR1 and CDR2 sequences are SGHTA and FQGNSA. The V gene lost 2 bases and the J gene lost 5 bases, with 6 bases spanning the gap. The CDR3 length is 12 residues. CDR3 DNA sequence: TGTGCCAGCAGCTTACTACTATATGGCTACACCTTC. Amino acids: CASSLLLYGYTF.

Written as DNA, the CDR3 is TGTGCCAGCAGCTTGGCAGACAGCGTCGCTAATGAAAAACTGTTTTTT. Protein product: CASSLADSVANEKLFF. The rearrangement uses TRBV13 and TRBJ1-4; possibly TRBD1 for D (5 bases). This CDR3 region has 16 residues. Germline CDR1 PRHDT, CDR2 FYEKMQ (reference sequence). The V gene lost 3 bases and the J gene lost 3 bases, with 14 bases spanning the gap.

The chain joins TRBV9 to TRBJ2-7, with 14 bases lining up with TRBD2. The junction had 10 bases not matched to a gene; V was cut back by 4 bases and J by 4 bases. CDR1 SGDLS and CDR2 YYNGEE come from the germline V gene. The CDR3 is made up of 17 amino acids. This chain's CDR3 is CASSPGTSGRVGYEQYF. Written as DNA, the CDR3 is TGTGCCAGCAGCCCTGGGACTAGCGGGAGAGTGGGGTACGAGCAGTACTTC.

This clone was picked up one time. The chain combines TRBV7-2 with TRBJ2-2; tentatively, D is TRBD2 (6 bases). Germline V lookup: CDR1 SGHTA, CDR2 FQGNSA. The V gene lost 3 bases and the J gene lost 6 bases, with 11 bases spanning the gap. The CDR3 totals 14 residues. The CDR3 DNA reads TGTGCCAGCAGCTTTACTTCGGGGGCCGGGGAGCTGTTTTTT. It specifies CASSFTSGAGELFF.

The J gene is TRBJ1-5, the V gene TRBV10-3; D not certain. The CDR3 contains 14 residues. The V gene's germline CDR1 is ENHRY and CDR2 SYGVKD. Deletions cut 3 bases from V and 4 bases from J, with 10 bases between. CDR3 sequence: CAISDGEGNQPQHF. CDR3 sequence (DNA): TGTGCCATCAGTGACGGGGAGGGTAATCAGCCCCAGCATTTT.

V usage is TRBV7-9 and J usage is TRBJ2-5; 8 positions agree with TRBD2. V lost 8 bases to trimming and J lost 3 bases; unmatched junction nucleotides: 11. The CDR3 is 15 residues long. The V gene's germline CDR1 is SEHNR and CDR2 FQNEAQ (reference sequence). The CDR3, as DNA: TGTGCCAGCTCCGGCGGGAGGATCGTGGAAGAGACCCAGTACTTC. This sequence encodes CASSGGRIVEETQYF.

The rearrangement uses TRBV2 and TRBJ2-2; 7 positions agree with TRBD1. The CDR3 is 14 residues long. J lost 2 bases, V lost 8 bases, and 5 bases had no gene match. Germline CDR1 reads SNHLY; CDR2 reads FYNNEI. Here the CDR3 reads CASGTVVNTGELFF. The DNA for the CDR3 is TGTGCCAGCGGGACAGTAGTTAACACCGGGGAGCTGTTTTTT.

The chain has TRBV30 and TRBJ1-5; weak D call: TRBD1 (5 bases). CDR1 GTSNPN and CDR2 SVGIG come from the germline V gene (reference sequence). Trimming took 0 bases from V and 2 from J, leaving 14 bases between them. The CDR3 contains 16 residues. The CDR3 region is CAWSVRGPTGNQPQHF. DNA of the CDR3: TGTGCCTGGAGTGTACGAGGACCGACAGGCAATCAGCCCCAGCATTTT. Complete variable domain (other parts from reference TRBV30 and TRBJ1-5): SQTIHQWPATLVQPVGSPLSLECTVEGTSNPNLYWYRQAAGRGLQLLFYSVGIGQISSEVPQNLSASRPQDRQFILSSKKLLLSDSGFYLCAWSVRGPTGNQPQHFGDGTRLSIL.

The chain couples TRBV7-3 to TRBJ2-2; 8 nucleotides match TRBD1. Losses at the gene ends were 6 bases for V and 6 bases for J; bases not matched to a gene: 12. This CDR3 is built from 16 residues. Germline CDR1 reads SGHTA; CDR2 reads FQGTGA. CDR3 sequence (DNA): TGTGCCAGCAGTCGAACCGGGACAGGCAACGCCGGGGAGCTGTTTTTT. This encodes CASSRTGTGNAGELFF.

CDR3 DNA: TGTGCCAGCAAGGAGGGGGCGGTGGCCAACGTCCTGACTTTC. It translates to CASKEGAVANVLTF. The chain combines TRBV27 with TRBJ2-6, with a possible D match to TRBD1 (7 bases). The ends were cut back, 7 bases at V and 6 bases at J, with 13 bases in the middle. CDR1 MNHEY and CDR2 SMNVEV come from the germline V gene (reference sequence). The CDR3 consists of 14 residues. The whole variable domain, filled in from reference TRBV27 and TRBJ2-6, reads EAQVTQNPRYLITVTGKKLTVTCSQNMNHEYMSWYRQDPGLGLRQIYYSMNVEVTDKGDVPEGYKVSRKEKRNFPLILESPSPNQTSLYFCASKEGAVANVLTFGAGSRLTVL.